These T cell receptor beta chains were read from a single sample in a study of blood T cells in healthy people across ages. TCRdb called the 5' RACE reads again in MiXCR, with one record for every CDR3 protein. Of about 970,000 distinct CDR3 sequences listed, about 53% were seen once; the top ten hold about 20%. What was sequenced was blood. These receptors were taken from a woman aged 60 to 75 in good health. Each CDR3 is given with its conserved first and last residue. Fields, in order: clone size, J gene, V gene, D gene, CDR3 protein, CDR3 DNA. D genes are given only for firm matches. The size of a clone is reported for some rows only, either as once, few or many, or as a class for expanded clones.

size: many; J: TRBJ2-5; V: TRBV27; D: -; CDR3: CASSRGPGETQYF; DNA: TGTGCCAGCAGCCGCGGTCCCGGGGAGACCCAGTACTTC
size: -; J: TRBJ2-1; V: TRBV6-6; D: TRBD2; CDR3: CASSKGGGPLFNEQFF; DNA: TGTGCCAGCAGTAAAGGCGGGGGGCCTCTGTTCAATGAGCAGTTCTTC
size: -; J: TRBJ2-1; V: TRBV20-1; D: -; CDR3: CSAEGVSSYNEQFF; DNA: TGCAGTGCCGAAGGGGTGAGCTCCTACAATGAGCAGTTCTTC
size: few; J: TRBJ2-7; V: TRBV15; D: TRBD1; CDR3: CATSRGYGQEAYEQYF; DNA: TGTGCCACCAGCAGGGGCTATGGACAGGAAGCCTACGAGCAGTACTTC
size: -; J: TRBJ2-5; V: TRBV20-1; D: -; CDR3: CSARMATQYF; DNA: TGCAGTGCTAGAATGGCGACCCAGTACTTC
size: -; J: TRBJ2-7; V: TRBV7-2; D: -; CDR3: CASSYWIAGNEQYF; DNA: TGTGCCAGCAGCTATTGGATAGCTGGTAACGAGCAGTACTTC
size: many; J: TRBJ2-5; V: TRBV7-9; D: -; CDR3: CASSLEKLQYF; DNA: TGTGCCAGCAGCTTAGAAAAACTGCAGTACTTC
size: -; J: TRBJ2-3; V: TRBV2; D: TRBD2; CDR3: CARSLGLAGTDTQYF; DNA: TGTGCCCGCAGTCTAGGACTAGCGGGGACAGATACGCAGTATTTT
size: few; J: TRBJ2-7; V: TRBV7-2; D: TRBD2; CDR3: CASSILAGDYEQYF; DNA: TGTGCCAGCAGCATACTAGCGGGAGATTACGAGCAGTACTTC
size: -; J: TRBJ2-5; V: TRBV24-1; D: -; CDR3: CATSVSEKNEQYF; DNA: TGTGCCACCAGTGTGTCGGAGAAGAATGAGCAGTACTTC
size: -; J: TRBJ2-1; V: TRBV4-1; D: -; CDR3: CASSQDPWGAVYNGQFF; DNA: TGCGCCAGCAGCCAAGACCCATGGGGGGCCGTATACAATGGGCAGTTCTTC
size: few; J: TRBJ2-1; V: TRBV15; D: TRBD2; CDR3: CATSRVREGHRNEQFF; DNA: TGTGCCACCAGCAGAGTTCGGGAGGGCCACCGCAATGAGCAGTTCTTC
size: -; J: TRBJ2-5; V: TRBV3-1; D: TRBD2; CDR3: CASSQSSGRSGEQYF; DNA: TGTGCCAGCAGCCAGAGTAGCGGGAGGTCAGGGGAGCAGTACTTC
size: -; J: TRBJ2-3; V: TRBV5-4; D: TRBD2; CDR3: CASSLDLSGRLSTDTQYF; DNA: TGTGCCAGCAGCTTGGATCTTAGCGGGAGGCTCAGCACAGATACGCAGTATTTT
size: -; J: TRBJ2-5; V: TRBV24-1; D: TRBD1; CDR3: CATSDFRGQTLQETQYF; DNA: TGTGCCACCAGTGATTTTCGGGGACAGACCCTCCAAGAGACCCAGTACTTC
size: few; J: TRBJ2-6; V: TRBV7-2; D: -; CDR3: CASSRPTGANVLTF; DNA: TGTGCCAGCAGCCGACCGACTGGGGCCAACGTCCTGACTTTC
size: -; J: TRBJ2-7; V: TRBV29-1; D: -; CDR3: CSIKNAYGQYF; DNA: TGCAGCATCAAAAACGCCTACGGGCAGTACTTC
size: -; J: TRBJ2-3; V: TRBV5-4; D: -; CDR3: CASSSASSTDTQYF; DNA: TGTGCCAGCAGCTCCGCCTCTAGCACAGATACGCAGTATTTT
size: -; J: TRBJ2-6; V: TRBV21-1; D: -; CDR3: CASSKKRDRTSGANVLTF; DNA: TGTGCCAGCAGCAAAAAAAGGGACAGGACCTCTGGGGCCAACGTCCTGACTTTC
size: few; J: TRBJ2-7; V: TRBV28; D: TRBD2; CDR3: CASSSNSLLAGGPYEQYF; DNA: TGTGCTAGCAGTTCGAATTCCTTACTAGCGGGAGGACCCTACGAGCAGTACTTC
size: -; J: TRBJ1-2; V: TRBV14; D: TRBD1; CDR3: CASSLAGQGADGYTF; DNA: TGTGCCAGCAGCCTCGCTGGACAGGGTGCCGATGGCTACACCTTC
size: -; J: TRBJ2-1; V: TRBV12-3/TRBV12-4; D: -; CDR3: CASSLYGQFF; DNA: TGTGCCAGCAGTTTGTACGGGCAGTTCTTC
size: -; J: TRBJ2-1; V: TRBV20-1; D: TRBD2; CDR3: CSARGLAGELGNEQFF; DNA: TGCAGTGCTAGGGGACTAGCGGGTGAATTGGGGAATGAGCAGTTCTTC
size: -; J: TRBJ2-3; V: TRBV29-1; D: -; CDR3: CSVGTVGGTDTQYF; DNA: TGCAGCGTTGGGACGGTGGGGGGCACAGATACGCAGTATTTT
size: -; J: TRBJ2-3; V: TRBV20-1; D: -; CDR3: CSAHADTDTQYF; DNA: TGCAGTGCTCACGCCGACACAGATACGCAGTATTTT